Each of the 21 T cell receptor beta chains below was sequenced from the same sample in a study of brain T cells in children with intractable seizures (dated by TCRdb to the early 2020s). The library was built by means of the immunoSEQ multiplex PCR assay. The table was pulled from immuneACCESS by TCRdb, which kept in-frame rearrangements only. Such tables lose some clones; where checked, under half of the loss comes from unresolved V genes, and the rest has no known cause. The sample contains about 340,000 clones, approximately 93% of them found a single time. Jointly, the top ten make up 5.7% of the sample. The time point label, read with the paper, signifies: blood from clinic visit 5 months post-surgery; TSC patient then seizure free. Sample: peripheral blood, taken 4 to 5 months after surgery. These receptors came from a boy in the first two years of life with tuberous sclerosis and intractable seizures.

The chain couples TRBV12-3 or TRBV12-4 to TRBJ2-7; 10 bases agree with TRBD1. The CDR3 has 13 amino acids. V was pared by 3 bases and J by 6 bases, with 2 bases of the junction left unmatched. This CDR3 is CASSFRQGAEQYF. In DNA, the CDR3 is TGTGCCAGCAGTTTCCGACAGGGGGCCGAGCAGTACTTC.

This chain links TRBV5-6 with TRBJ2-1; 7 nucleotides align to TRBD1. This CDR3 contains 16 residues. Germline lookup yields CDR1 SGHDT and CDR2 YYEEEE. V lost 4 bases and J lost 0; bases outside the gene matches: 7. The CDR3 bases are TGTGCCAGCAGCCTCAAGACAGGGAGCTCCTACAATGAGCAGTTCTTC. Its translation: CASSLKTGSSYNEQFF.

V is TRBV6-5 and J is TRBJ2-1, with a weak D call TRBD2 (6 bases). The germline CDR1 and CDR2 sequences are MNHEY and SVGAGI. The CDR3 loop spans 14 amino acids. V was shortened by 2 bases and J by 7 bases, with 12 bases between the two germline ends. The CDR3 coding sequence is TGTGCCAGCAGTTACACGGCCGGGGGAAATGAGCAGTTCTTC. Translation: CASSYTAGGNEQFF.

The chain joins TRBV7-9 to TRBJ2-1; the match to TRBD2 covers 8 bases. CDR3 size: 13 residues. V shed 2 bases and J 10 bases; nucleotides not matched to a gene: 4. Germline V gene lookup returns CDR1 SEHNR and CDR2 FQNEAQ (reference sequence). The chain's CDR3 is CASSLPSGREQFF. CDR3 sequence (DNA): TGTGCCAGCAGCTTACCGAGCGGGAGAGAGCAGTTCTTC. Using reference TRBV7-9 and TRBJ2-1 for the parts outside the CDR3, the full variable domain is DTGVSQNPRHKITKRGQNVTFRCDPISEHNRLYWYRQTLGQGPEFLTYFQNEAQLEKSRLLSDRFSAERPKGSFSTLEIQRTEQGDSAMYLCASSLPSGREQFFGPGTRLTVL.

This CDR3 reads CASSPSEGGELFF. CDR3 DNA sequence: TGTGCCAGCAGCCCCTCGGAGGGCGGGGAGCTGTTTTTT. The V and J genes are TRBV7-3 and TRBJ2-2; a possible D gene is TRBD2 (6 bases). With 5 bases removed from V and 7 bases from J, the gap between germline ends came to 11 bases. Germline CDR1 SGHTA, CDR2 FQGTGA. The CDR3 runs 13 residues.

V usage is TRBV7-2 and J usage is TRBJ2-1; 9 positions agree with TRBD2. This CDR3 spans 16 amino acids. The V and J ends lost 2 bases and 4 bases, in that order; junction bases with no gene match: 6. Per germline, CDR1 SGHTA and CDR2 FQGNSA. The CDR3 nucleotides read TGTGCCAGCAGCTTATCAACTAGCGGGCAATACAATGAGCAGTTCTTC. This translates into CASSLSTSGQYNEQFF.

The J gene is TRBJ2-7, the V gene TRBV5-1, with D hard to call. Germline V gene data show CDR1 as SGHRS and CDR2 as YFSETQ. With 0 bases removed from V and 0 bases from J, the gap between germline ends came to 7 bases. This CDR3 has 14 amino acids. CDR3 sequence: CASSLVSNSYEQYF. The CDR3, as DNA: TGCGCCAGCAGCTTGGTTTCTAACTCCTACGAGCAGTACTTC.

V and J are TRBV6-5 and TRBJ2-7, with D hard to call. This CDR3 has 11 residues. The germline V gene has CDR1 MNHEY and CDR2 SVGAGI. V shed 8 bases and J shed 5 bases, with 10 bases lying between them. CDR3 loop: CASLKSHEQYF. The DNA of the CDR3 is TGTGCCAGCTTGAAGTCCCACGAGCAGTACTTC.

This clone has more than one count but fewer than ten. V is TRBV11-3 and J is TRBJ1-6; D might be TRBD1 (6 bases). CDR3 size: 18 residues. V lost 5 bases to trimming and J lost 6 bases, with 23 bases between them. Germline V CDR1 and CDR2: SGHNT, YENEEA. The CDR3 DNA follows: TGTGCCAGCAGCGACCGACCAGCGACAGGTTCGATTAATTCACCCCTCCACTTT. Its protein product is CASSDRPATGSINSPLHF.

In this sample, this clone turned up once. Other DNA sequences of this sample code for an identical CDR3. The chain links TRBV3-1 (or the pseudogene TRBV3-2) to TRBJ2-7, with a weak D call TRBD2 (6 bases). The CDR3 has 12 residues. Germline CDR1 and CDR2: LGHDT and YNNKEL (reference sequence). Trimming removed 5 bases from V and 1 base from J, with 6 bases in between. The CDR3 DNA is TGTGCCAGCAGCGGGACTTCCTACGAGCAGTACTTC. It codes for CASSGTSYEQYF.

CDR3 bases: TGTGCCAGCAGCCTTAGGGCGTCATTGGGGACTGAAGCTTTCTTT. It translates to CASSLRASLGTEAFF. The gene calls are TRBV9 and TRBJ1-1; no clear D gene. CDR3 size: 15 residues. Deletions cut 4 bases from V and 5 bases from J, with 18 bases between. Looked up from germline, CDR1 is SGDLS and CDR2 is YYNGEE.

This chain links TRBV4-1 with TRBJ2-7; TRBD1 matches 9 bases. Germline-derived CDR1 and CDR2 are MGHRA and YSYEKL. Germline trimming cut 4 bases from V and 5 bases from J; bases unmatched to any gene: 18. This CDR3 spans 18 amino acids. This CDR3 is CASSLQDSGTGIKHEQYF. Here the CDR3 DNA reads TGCGCCAGCAGCCTGCAAGATTCCGGGACAGGGATAAAGCACGAGCAGTACTTC.

The J gene is TRBJ1-1, the V gene TRBV3-1 (or the pseudogene TRBV3-2), with no clear D. The CDR3 contains 12 residues. V was pared by 1 base and J by 8 bases, with 8 bases between. Per germline, CDR1 LGHDT and CDR2 YNNKEL (reference sequence). CDR3 residues: CASSQVNGEAFF. CDR3 bases: TGTGCCAGCAGCCAAGTTAATGGGGAAGCTTTCTTT.

V gene TRBV7-9 combines with J gene TRBJ2-3, with D possibly TRBD2 on 5 matching bases. Germline V lookup: CDR1 SEHNR, CDR2 FQNEAQ (reference sequence). Trimming took off 3 bases at V and 6 bases at J, with 16 bases between the two ends. This CDR3 spans 15 amino acids. This CDR3 is CASSFVLVGVDTQYF. In nucleotides, the CDR3 is TGTGCCAGCAGCTTCGTTTTGGTGGGAGTGGATACGCAGTATTTT.

A single count supports this clone. The genes are TRBV28 and TRBJ2-1; 11 positions agree with TRBD2. V dropped 1 base and J dropped 7; count of bases not matched to a gene: 6. The V gene's germline CDR1 is MDHEN and CDR2 SYDVKM. CDR3 length: 16 residues. The CDR3 DNA follows: TGTGCCAGCAGTTTATTTTTAGCGGGAGGGCATAATGAGCAGTTCTTC. Encoded protein: CASSLFLAGGHNEQFF.

The rearrangement joins TRBV1 to TRBJ2-3; the table's TRBD2 call for D was not verified on the DNA. TRBV1 is a pseudogene. The CDR3 contains 18 residues. CDR3 bases: TGCACCAGCAGCCAAGATCGGGGCGGGGGGGCATGTTCAGATACGCAGTATTTT. Encoded protein: CTSSQDRGGGACSDTQYF.

The rearrangement joins TRBV7-9 to TRBJ2-7; no firm D call. The germline V and J ends were trimmed by 5 bases and 6 bases, with 17 bases remaining between them. The CDR3 extends over 14 amino acids. CDR1 and CDR2 from the germline V gene are SEHNR and FQNEAQ (reference sequence). CDR3 region: CASSPNSPVLEQYF. The CDR3 DNA reads TGTGCCAGCAGCCCCAATTCGCCAGTCCTCGAGCAGTACTTC. Full variable domain (outside the CDR3, taken from reference TRBV7-9 and TRBJ2-7): DTGVSQNPRHKITKRGQNVTFRCDPISEHNRLYWYRQTLGQGPEFLTYFQNEAQLEKSRLLSDRFSAERPKGSFSTLEIQRTEQGDSAMYLCASSPNSPVLEQYFGPGTRLTVT.

CDR3 DNA: TGTGCCTGGGAGACTACGGTTGTCGCCGGGGAGCTGTTTTTT. This codes for CAWETTVVAGELFF. The gene calls are TRBV30 and TRBJ2-2; weak D call: TRBD2 (5 bases). With 5 bases removed from V and 6 bases from J, the gap between germline ends came to 16 bases. The CDR3 covers 14 residues. Germline CDR1 reads GTSNPN; CDR2 reads SVGIG (reference sequence).

This sequence joins TRBV4-2 and TRBJ1-6; 7 nucleotides align to TRBD1. Germline V gene sequence: CDR1 LGHNA, CDR2 YNFKEQ. Germline trimming cut 0 bases from V and 4 bases from J; bases unmatched to any gene: 6. This CDR3 spans 17 amino acids. CDR3 sequence: CASSQDFRTGYNSPLHF. The CDR3 coding sequence is TGTGCCAGCAGCCAAGATTTTAGGACAGGTTATAATTCACCCCTCCACTTT.

The V call is TRBV15, the J call TRBJ1-2; the D is unclear. The CDR3 sequence is 14 residues long. Germline V gene lookup returns CDR1 LNHNV and CDR2 YYDKDF (reference sequence). The V gene lost 0 bases and the J gene lost 6 bases, with 11 bases spanning the gap. Here the CDR3 DNA reads TGTGCCACCAGCAGAGATGAGGGTTTGAATGGCTACACCTTC. It specifies CATSRDEGLNGYTF.

The V and J genes are TRBV23-1 and TRBJ1-2; no clear D gene. TRBV23-1 is an ORF, with its function uncertain. Trimming shortened V by 0 bases and J by 6 bases, and 17 bases separated the two germline ends. This CDR3 spans 16 amino acids. CDR3 loop: CASSQSRRAGRDGYTF. DNA for the CDR3: TGCGCCAGCAGTCAATCGCGCAGAGCTGGGAGAGATGGCTACACCTTC.